A selection of T cell receptor beta chains follows, all from one sample in a study of blood T cell repertoires in COVID-19. Sequencing was performed with immunoSEQ multiplex PCR; in TCRdb, only in-frame clones are kept and a portion is missing. Of about 230,000 clones listed, around 85% are singletons. Sample: peripheral blood. These receptors were obtained from a woman aged 80 or over with acute or convalescent COVID-19. Each CDR3 is given with its conserved first and last residue. The D gene is left open where the match is weak. Not every row has a clone size; where given, it reads once, few, many or a size class.

length,size,J,V,D,CDR3,DNA
17,NA,TRBJ2-3,TRBV18,NA,CASSSTPDRRYTDTQYF,TGTGCCAGCTCATCGACCCCGGACAGACGGTACACAGATACGCAGTATTTT
14,NA,TRBJ1-1,TRBV19,NA,CASSDGQLNTEAFF,TGTGCCAGTAGTGATGGGCAGCTAAACACTGAAGCTTTCTTT
13,NA,TRBJ2-7,TRBV19,TRBD1,CATGQGNSYEQYF,TGTGCCACGGGACAGGGTAATTCCTACGAGCAGTACTTC
13,once,TRBJ1-3,TRBV28,NA,CATRGGPGNTIYF,TGTGCCACCCGGGGGGGGCCGGGAAACACCATATATTTT
15,NA,TRBJ2-4,TRBV2,TRBD1,CASSRGPGAKNIQYF,TGTGCCAGCAGTAGGGGGCCCGGGGCCAAAAACATTCAGTACTTC
17,NA,TRBJ1-2,TRBV5-1,NA,CASSLGQAFIANYGYTF,TGCGCCAGCAGCTTGGGGCAGGCCTTTATTGCTAACTATGGCTACACCTTC
17,NA,TRBJ2-6,TRBV18,TRBD1,CASSFGQGSSGANVLTF,TGTGCCAGCTCATTCGGACAGGGGAGCTCTGGGGCCAACGTCCTGACTTTC
16,NA,TRBJ2-3,TRBV7-9,TRBD2,CASSQTSGGTTDTQYF,TGTGCCAGCAGCCAAACTAGCGGGGGGACCACAGATACGCAGTATTTT
13,NA,TRBJ2-7,TRBV5-4,NA,CASSLDSLYEQYF,TGTGCCAGCAGCTTGGACTCGTTATACGAGCAGTACTTC
16,NA,TRBJ1-6,TRBV10-3,TRBD1,CAISEPKTGYNSPLHF,TGTGCCATCAGTGAGCCCAAGACAGGGTACAATTCACCCCTCCACTTT
17,few,TRBJ1-1,TRBV5-5,NA,CASRPLGGEILNTEAFF,TGTGCCAGCAGGCCCCTCGGAGGGGAGATTCTGAACACTGAAGCTTTCTTT